The clone carrying this T cell receptor beta chain was observed many times. Its antigen is still unknown. The data originate from a study of T cells after yellow fever vaccination. Per germline, CDR1 SEHNR and CDR2 FQNEAQ (reference sequence). The CDR3 extends over 14 amino acids. Trimming cost V 1 base and J 4 bases, with 9 bases left between them. TCRdb re-analysed the 5' RACE reads in MiXCR, keeping a single row per CDR3 protein. The data hold 150,000 to 200,000 distinct CDR3 sequences, with approximately 11% observed a single time. Study results and caveats: Researchers cautioned that FACS-sorted repertoires could harbor abundant clonotypes contaminating from the bulk population.

The V and J genes are TRBV7-9 and TRBJ2-3, with D unclear. This sequence originates from a man younger than 35 who received the YFV17D yellow fever vaccine. The sample was CD8+ T cells sorted from PBMCs, taken 15 days after the yellow fever booster vaccination. CDR3 DNA sequence: TGTGCCAGCAGCTTAGGCCCTACGCCAGATACGCAGTATTTT. This sequence encodes CASSLGPTPDTQYF.